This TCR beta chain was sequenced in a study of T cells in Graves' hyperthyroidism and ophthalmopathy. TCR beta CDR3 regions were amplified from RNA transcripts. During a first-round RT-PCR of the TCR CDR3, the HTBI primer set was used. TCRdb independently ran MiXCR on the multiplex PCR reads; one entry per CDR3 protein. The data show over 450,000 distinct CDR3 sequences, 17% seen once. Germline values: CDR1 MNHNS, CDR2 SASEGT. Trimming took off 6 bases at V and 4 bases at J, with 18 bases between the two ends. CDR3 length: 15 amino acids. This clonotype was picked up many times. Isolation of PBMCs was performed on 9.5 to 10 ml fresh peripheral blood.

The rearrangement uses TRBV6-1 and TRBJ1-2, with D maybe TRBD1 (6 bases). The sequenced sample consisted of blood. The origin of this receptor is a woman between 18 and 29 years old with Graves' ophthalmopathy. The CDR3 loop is CASRTGAGLSYGYTF. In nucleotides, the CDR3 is TGTGCCAGCAGGACGGGGGCGGGCCTCAGCTATGGCTACACCTTC.